Listed below are T cell receptor beta chains from one sample, sequenced in a study of shared T cell receptors in the human thymus. Data came from immunoSEQ multiplex PCR; TCRdb stores just in-frame clones and leaves some out. The profile shows over 450,000 clones, roughly 74% of them singletons. The same sample was also studied in work on human thymus T cells.

Specimen: thymocytes. The source of these receptors is a boy younger than two with a congenital heart defect. The CDR3 runs from the conserved cysteine through the conserved F or W. The order of the fields is J gene, D gene, V gene, clone size, CDR3 protein, CDR3 DNA. A D gene is named only where the DNA matches it firmly. Rows give clone size only sometimes, using once, few, many, or a class for an expanded clone.

TRBJ2-7	TRBD1	TRBV25-1	.	CASRGTGQRYEQYF	TGTGCCAGCAGGGGGACAGGTCAAAGGTACGAGCAGTACTTC
TRBJ2-7	TRBD2	TRBV7-8	.	CASSVPSGSVYEQYF	TGTGCCAGCAGCGTACCTAGCGGGAGCGTCTACGAGCAGTACTTC
TRBJ2-2	TRBD1	TRBV7-3	.	CASSLNPTGKGGELFF	TGTGCCAGCAGCTTAAACCCGACAGGGAAGGGCGGGGAGCTGTTTTTT
TRBJ2-7	.	TRBV18	.	CASARDYLSYEQYF	TGTGCCAGCGCGCGAGACTATCTCTCCTACGAGCAGTACTTC
TRBJ1-5	.	TRBV28	.	CASTWRGIGQPQHF	TGTGCCAGCACCTGGAGGGGTATCGGTCAGCCCCAGCATTTT
TRBJ2-7	TRBD1	TRBV14	.	CASSPGQHSYEQYF	TGTGCCAGCAGCCCGGGACAGCACTCCTACGAGCAGTACTTC
TRBJ2-7	.	TRBV7-8	.	CASSLGLVPYEQYF	TGTGCCAGCAGCCTTGGACTCGTCCCCTACGAGCAGTACTTC
TRBJ2-7	TRBD1	TRBV6-1	.	CASRLRQGYEQYF	TGTGCCAGCAGACTCCGACAGGGATACGAGCAGTACTTC
TRBJ2-2	.	TRBV7-8	.	CASSLGPGPGELFF	TGTGCCAGCAGCTTGGGGCCGGGCCCCGGGGAGCTGTTTTTT
TRBJ2-7	.	TRBV10-2	.	CASSEVTTTVEYF	TGCGCCAGCAGTGAGGTGACTACCACAGTGGAGTACTTC
TRBJ2-3	.	TRBV7-2	.	CASSRGSSADTQYF	TGTGCCAGCAGCCGGGGGAGCAGCGCAGATACGCAGTATTTT
TRBJ2-7	.	TRBV5-8	.	CANPSSGVSYEQYF	TGTGCCAACCCCTCCAGCGGAGTCTCCTACGAGCAGTACTTC
TRBJ2-6	.	TRBV4-2	once	CASSQEGTWSSGANVLTF	TGTGCCAGCAGCCAAGAAGGGACTTGGAGCTCTGGGGCCAACGTCCTGACTTTC
TRBJ1-1	TRBD1	TRBV19	.	CASSAYRGRGGNTEAFF	TGTGCCAGTAGTGCCTACAGGGGGCGGGGAGGGAACACTGAAGCTTTCTTT
TRBJ2-7	.	TRBV2	.	CASSAHGSLYEQYF	TGTGCCAGCAGTGCGCATGGCTCCCTCTACGAGCAGTACTTC
TRBJ2-1	.	TRBV27	.	CASKKQISYNEQFF	TGTGCCAGCAAAAAACAGATCTCCTACAATGAGCAGTTCTTC
TRBJ2-7	.	TRBV6-5	.	CASGRTGTPAYEQYF	TGTGCCAGCGGCCGAACCGGGACTCCCGCCTACGAGCAGTACTTC
TRBJ2-1	.	TRBV10-2	.	CASSLLTQHNEQFF	TGCGCCAGCAGCCTTTTGACACAGCACAATGAGCAGTTCTTC
TRBJ2-3	TRBD1	TRBV5-8	.	CASSRAYRGRRDTQYF	TGTGCCAGCAGCCGCGCATACAGGGGACGTCGGGATACGCAGTATTTT
TRBJ2-7	.	TRBV6-9	.	CASSYSPSKTYEQYF	TGTGCCAGCAGTTATAGTCCTAGCAAGACCTACGAGCAGTACTTC
TRBJ1-1	TRBD1	TRBV28	.	CASRATGLNTEAFF	TGTGCCAGCAGGGCGACAGGGTTGAACACTGAAGCTTTCTTT
TRBJ2-2	.	TRBV2	.	CASSRANPNTGELFF	TGTGCCAGCAGTCGAGCCAACCCGAACACCGGGGAGCTGTTTTTT
TRBJ1-5	.	TRBV27	.	CASSLSSGSQPQHF	TGTGCCAGCAGTTTATCGAGTGGGAGTCAGCCCCAGCATTTT
TRBJ2-2	TRBD2	TRBV6-1	.	CASSAFGAGGSNTGELFF	TGTGCCAGCAGTGCTTTCGGGGCGGGAGGCTCGAACACCGGGGAGCTGTTTTTT
TRBJ2-7	TRBD2	TRBV14	.	CASSPTSGLYEQYF	TGTGCCAGCAGCCCGACTAGCGGACTTTACGAGCAGTACTTC
TRBJ2-7	.	TRBV25-1	.	CASSEYGAEQYF	TGTGCCAGCAGTGAATATGGGGCCGAGCAGTACTTC
TRBJ2-6	.	TRBV7-7	.	CASSLDRVENSGANVLTF	TGTGCCAGCAGCTTAGACAGGGTCGAAAACTCTGGGGCCAACGTCCTGACTTTC
TRBJ2-7	TRBD2	TRBV11-2	.	CASSPGLANYEQYF	TGTGCCAGCAGCCCCGGACTAGCGAACTACGAGCAGTACTTC
TRBJ2-1	.	TRBV20-1	.	CSARGANEQFF	TGCAGTGCTAGGGGAGCCAATGAGCAGTTCTTC
TRBJ2-3	TRBD1	TRBV25-1	.	CASSEYLEGAGVDTQYF	TGTGCCAGCAGTGAATATCTCGAGGGGGCAGGTGTAGATACGCAGTATTTT
TRBJ2-1	.	TRBV5-1	.	CASSLVRGSVYEQFF	TGCGCCAGCAGCTTGGTCAGGGGATCGGTATATGAGCAGTTCTTC
TRBJ1-4	.	TRBV28	.	CASLPEGGGGREKLFF	TGTGCCAGCTTACCCGAAGGGGGGGGCGGGAGGGAAAAACTGTTTTTT
TRBJ1-1	TRBD1	TRBV12-5	.	CASGKTGGSSEAFF	TGTGCTAGTGGGAAAACAGGGGGCTCTTCTGAAGCTTTCTTT
TRBJ2-3	.	TRBV4-1	.	CASRRGSTDTQYF	TGCGCCAGCAGGAGGGGGAGCACAGATACGCAGTATTTT
TRBJ2-3	TRBD1	TRBV7-9	.	CASRRGRGDTQYF	TGTGCCAGCCGCAGGGGGCGGGGAGATACGCAGTATTTT